Detailed here is one T cell receptor (beta chain). Its specificity is unknown. This specimen belongs to a study of T cells after yellow fever vaccination. TCRdb reprocessed the 5' RACE reads via MiXCR and lists one record per CDR3 protein. This table holds 620,000 or so distinct CDR3 sequences, less than 20% found once. The study's findings and limits: The secondary T-cell response peaked on day 5, not day 15, but was weaker.

The CDR3 covers 15 residues. The V and J ends lost 5 bases and 1 base, in that order; junction bases with no gene match: 5. This sequence joins TRBV12-3 or TRBV12-4 and TRBJ2-1; 7 bases match TRBD1. Sequencing was performed on PBMCs, taken around 5 days after the first yellow fever vaccination. This TCR came from a young man who received the YFV17D yellow fever vaccine. The chain's CDR3 is CASSPSTGSYNEQFF. CDR3 sequence (DNA): TGTGCCAGCAGTCCATCGACAGGGTCCTACAATGAGCAGTTCTTC.